Below, one T cell receptor (beta chain) is given with its context. No antigen is known for it. No base quality values were provided; no much bigger clone lies one nucleotide off. The sample is drawn from a study of control samples from healthy donors and cancer patients (TCRdb year 2020). Libraries were prepared through the immunoSEQ multiplex PCR assay. Imported from immuneACCESS, the table was reduced by TCRdb to in-frame sequences with V and J called. These copies leave out some clones; in studies compared against another copy, an unresolved V gene accounts for under half, and the cause of the remainder is not known. The sample profile shows more than 150,000 clones; approximately 92% of them were found once. Of the sample, roughly 1.5% falls within the top ten clones. V is shortened by 2 bases, J by 1 base, and the region joining them spans 12 bases. The CDR3 has 16 amino acids, counting the end cysteine and phenylalanine. Only the CDR3 region is kept as DNA, spanning 48 bases read in frame from base 1. In the germline V gene, CDR1 corresponds to SGHNT and CDR2 to YENEEA.

Sequencing input: blood. The sequence was obtained from a man aged 18 to 30 in good health. In this chain, TRBV11-3 is recombined with TRBJ2-1; the D gene is possibly TRBD1 or TRBD2, with 5 bases matching each. Here the CDR3 is given as CASSLMGDGSYNEQFF. Here is the DNA: TGTGCCAGCAGCTTAATGGGGGACGGATCCTACAATGAGCAGTTCTTC.